Shown below are 17 T cell receptor beta chains from a single sample sequenced in a study of monozygotic twins with inflammatory bowel disease. TCRdb reanalyzed the 5' RACE reads and collapses them to one entry per CDR3 protein, without DNA. The table counts over 100,000 distinct CDR3 sequences; approximately 13% lies in the top ten. Sequenced: blood. The receptor set was obtained from a human donor with ulcerative colitis or Crohn's disease, or a healthy co-twin of an affected twin (not recorded which).

The rearrangement joins TRBV7-2 to TRBJ2-3; TCRdb names TRBD1, which stays unverified in the absence of DNA. The germline V gene has CDR1 SGHTA and CDR2 FQGNSA. This CDR3 spans 16 amino acids. This CDR3 reads CASSRLGGAGPDTQYF.

The chain links TRBV24-1 to TRBJ2-3. The CDR3 length is 14 residues. Per germline, CDR1 KGHDR and CDR2 SFDVKD. The CDR3 loop is CATSELQSTDTQYF.

This sequence joins TRBV7-3 and TRBJ2-2; TCRdb returns TRBD1, unconfirmable since there is no DNA. Looked up from germline, CDR1 is SGHTA and CDR2 is FQGTGA. The CDR3 has 13 amino acids. The CDR3 loop reads CASSSAPRGELFF.

This chain connects TRBV18 to TRBJ2-1. CDR3 length: 15 residues. Germline CDR1 is KGHSH and CDR2 is LQKENI. CDR3 residues: CASSLGGSSYNEQFF.

CDR3 residues: CASSQGLAGDLETQYF. The rearrangement links TRBV4-3 to TRBJ2-5; TCRdb indicates TRBD2, and absent DNA this call remains unverified. This CDR3 contains 16 residues. Germline assignment: CDR1 LGHNA and CDR2 YSLEER.

The rearrangement uses TRBV5-6 and TRBJ2-5; TCRdb's assignment of TRBD2 cannot be checked, as there is no DNA. The CDR3 consists of 12 residues. Germline assignment: CDR1 SGHDT and CDR2 YYEEEE. CDR3 protein: CASSRWPETQYF. The full variable domain, with the rest looked up from reference TRBV5-6 and TRBJ2-5, is DAGVTQSPTHLIKTRGQQVTLRCSPKSGHDTVSWYQQALGQGPQFIFQYYEEEERQRGNFPDRFSGHQFPNYSSELNVNALLLGDSALYLCASSRWPETQYFGPGTRLLVL.

The V call is TRBV5-1, the J call TRBJ1-1. The CDR3 has 14 amino acids. Germline V gives CDR1 SGHRS, CDR2 YFSETQ. CDR3 amino acids: CASSLDWQNTEAFF.

The CDR3: CSVDSWTSGDSYNEQFF. The rearrangement joins TRBV29-1 to TRBJ2-1; the TCRdb D gene call, TRBD2, has no DNA to confirm it. CDR1 is SQVTM and CDR2 is ANQGSEA in the germline V gene. The CDR3 has 17 amino acids.

The chain couples TRBV5-1 to TRBJ2-1; lacking DNA, the TRBD1 call made by TCRdb goes unchecked. Germline values: CDR1 SGHRS, CDR2 YFSETQ. The CDR3 spans 17 residues. CDR3 sequence reads: CASSLGYRVGSYNEQFF.

V is TRBV7-8 and J is TRBJ2-1. CDR1 and CDR2 from the germline V gene are SGHVS and FQNEAQ. This CDR3 has 13 residues. CDR3 region: CASSTTLYNEQFF.

The chain recombines TRBV24-1 with TRBJ1-5. The CDR3 is 12 amino acids. CDR1 and CDR2 from the germline V gene are KGHDR and SFDVKD. The CDR3 sequence is CATSDESQPQHF.

The V and J genes are TRBV5-6 and TRBJ2-1; with no DNA, the TCRdb D assignment of TRBD2 cannot be verified. The CDR3 covers 19 residues. Germline assignment: CDR1 SGHDT and CDR2 YYEEEE. The CDR3 loop is CASSFLAGALDLSYNEQFF.

This chain connects TRBV7-2 to TRBJ2-7; the TRBD2 assignment by TCRdb is unverifiable without DNA. The CDR3 length is 13 residues. The germline V gene encodes CDR1 SGHTA and CDR2 FQGNSA. This CDR3 reads CASSLGAPYEQYF.

The chain employs TRBV7-2 and TRBJ2-7; TCRdb's assignment of TRBD1 cannot be checked, as there is no DNA. This CDR3 has 15 amino acids. Germline CDR1 is SGHTA and CDR2 is FQGNSA. The chain's CDR3 is CASSLVGTVGYEQYF.

The rearrangement links TRBV2 to TRBJ1-1; TCRdb gives TRBD1 as the D gene, but with no DNA this cannot be confirmed. The CDR3 runs to 15 residues. Germline V lookup: CDR1 SNHLY, CDR2 FYNNEI. CDR3 sequence reads: CASREQGYMNTEAFF.

This chain links TRBV28 with TRBJ2-2; TCRdb indicates TRBD2, and absent DNA this call remains unverified. From germline, CDR1 is MDHEN and CDR2 SYDVKM. The CDR3 contains 16 residues. Here the CDR3 reads CASRLMGEVRTGELFF.

This chain joins TRBV19 and TRBJ2-4; the TCRdb D gene call, TRBD1, has no DNA to confirm it. This CDR3 is 17 amino acids long. Germline V gene lookup returns CDR1 LNHDA and CDR2 SQIVND (reference sequence). This CDR3 reads CASRGIGGRGVKNIQYF. Together with reference TRBV19 and TRBJ2-4, the CDR3 gives the full variable domain: DGGITQSPKYLFRKEGQNVTLSCEQNLNHDAMYWYRQDPGQGLRLIYYSQIVNDFQKGDIAEGYSVSREKKESFPLTVTSAQKNPTAFYLCASRGIGGRGVKNIQYFGAGTRLSVL.